These 13 T cell receptor beta chains share one sample of origin, sequenced in a study of blood T cell repertoires in COVID-19. Profiled with immunoSEQ multiplex PCR; TCRdb holds only in-frame clones, not every one. The sample includes some 290,000 clones, roughly 90% of them seen just once. Specimen: peripheral blood. The origin of the receptors is a woman in her twenties or thirties with COVID-19, enrolled during active disease.

The chain is built from TRBV6-2 or TRBV6-3 and TRBJ2-1; a possible D gene is TRBD1 (5 bases). The CDR3 contains 15 residues. The germline CDR1 and CDR2 sequences are MNHEY and SVGEGT. V gave up 4 bases and J gave up 2 bases, with 12 bases separating them. The CDR3 DNA sequence: TGTGCCAGCAGTTTCCAGCAGGGAACCTACAATGAGCAGTTCTTC. Protein product: CASSFQQGTYNEQFF.

The chain employs TRBV28 and TRBJ2-1; D not certain. Germline assignment: CDR1 MDHEN and CDR2 SYDVKM. The CDR3 loop spans 15 amino acids. V shed 5 bases and J shed 3 bases, with 14 bases lying between them. The DNA of the CDR3 is TGTGCCAGCAGTCCGACCTCCACTATCTACAATGAGCAGTTCTTC. Amino acids: CASSPTSTIYNEQFF.

The chain carries TRBV27 and TRBJ2-7; 10 bases align to TRBD2. This CDR3 is 16 amino acids long. CDR1 is MNHEY and CDR2 is SMNVEV in the germline V gene (reference sequence). The J segment lost 2 bases and the V segment lost 5 bases, leaving 9 bases of the junction unmatched. The CDR3 region has the DNA TGTGCCAGCAGTCTCCTTCTAGCGGGAGAAGCCTACGAGCAGTACTTC. Translated, it gives CASSLLLAGEAYEQYF.

The genes are TRBV9 and TRBJ2-1; tentative D call: TRBD2 (6 bases). V lost 4 bases to trimming and J lost 2 bases, with 16 bases between them. The CDR3 is made up of 16 amino acids. In germline, CDR1 is SGDLS, CDR2 YYNGEE. CDR3 protein: CASSPSGTDTYNEQFF. CDR3 bases: TGTGCCAGCAGCCCCTCCGGGACTGATACCTACAATGAGCAGTTCTTC.

The chain has TRBV30 and TRBJ2-1; tentatively, D is TRBD1 (5 bases). Trimming removed 7 bases from V and 7 bases from J, with 20 bases in between. Looked up from germline, CDR1 is GTSNPN and CDR2 is SVGIG (reference sequence). CDR3 size: 14 residues. CDR3 bases: TGTGCCTCAAATCTGGGGCCCAGCGAGAATGAGCAGTTCTTC. Encoded protein: CASNLGPSENEQFF.

V gene TRBV6-2 or TRBV6-3 combines with J gene TRBJ2-5; a weak D match, TRBD1 (6 bases). This CDR3 region has 15 residues. CDR1 is MNHEY, CDR2 SVGEGT, per germline. The V end was cut by 2 bases, the J end by 0 bases, with 10 bases between. The CDR3 coding sequence is TGTGCCAGCAGTTACGACAGGTGGTACCAAGAGACCCAGTACTTC. Its protein product is CASSYDRWYQETQYF.

The chain employs TRBV4-1 and TRBJ1-4; 8 nucleotides align to TRBD1. This CDR3 contains 14 residues. Germline loops: CDR1 MGHRA, CDR2 YSYEKL. Losses at the gene ends were 0 bases for V and 6 bases for J; bases not matched to a gene: 0. The CDR3 loop reads CASSQDRGHEKLFF. As DNA, the CDR3 is TGCGCCAGCAGCCAAGACAGGGGGCATGAAAAACTGTTTTTT.

This clone occurred a few times. This chain uses TRBV19 with TRBJ1-2; 12 nucleotides match TRBD1. Germline V lookup: CDR1 LNHDA, CDR2 SQIVND (reference sequence). Unmatched junction bases numbered 6, after V lost 5 bases and J lost 5 bases. The CDR3 extends over 15 amino acids. CDR3 nucleotide sequence: TGTGCCAGTAGTGACCCGGGACAGGGGGCTTATGGCTACACCTTC. Amino acids: CASSDPGQGAYGYTF. The full variable domain, rest sourced from reference TRBV19 and TRBJ1-2, is DGGITQSPKYLFRKEGQNVTLSCEQNLNHDAMYWYRQDPGQGLRLIYYSQIVNDFQKGDIAEGYSVSREKKESFPLTVTSAQKNPTAFYLCASSDPGQGAYGYTFGSGTRLTVV.

The V gene is TRBV19, the J gene TRBJ2-7; 12 bases align to TRBD2. Germline V gene data show CDR1 as LNHDA and CDR2 as SQIVND (reference sequence). This CDR3 region has 15 residues. J lost 2 bases, V lost 5 bases, and 4 bases had no gene match. DNA of the CDR3: TGTGCCAGTAGTGCGTCTAGCGGGAGGGCCTACGAGCAGTACTTC. It specifies CASSASSGRAYEQYF.

The chain links TRBV6-5 to TRBJ2-7; 7 bases fit TRBD2. Trimming removed 1 base from V and 2 bases from J; junction bases left unmatched: 5. CDR3 size: 15 residues. Germline V gene data show CDR1 as MNHEY and CDR2 as SVGAGI. The CDR3 bases are TGTGCCAGCAGTTACTTTTCCGGACTAGCCTACGAGCAGTACTTC. This translates into CASSYFSGLAYEQYF.

The chain employs TRBV6-5 and TRBJ1-4, with 9 bases matching TRBD1. The V and J ends lost 2 bases and 2 bases, in that order; junction bases with no gene match: 3. CDR3 size: 16 residues. The germline gives CDR1 MNHEY, CDR2 SVGAGI. The CDR3 nucleotides are TGTGCCAGCAGTTACGGGACAGGGATGACTAATGAAAAACTGTTTTTT. As protein: CASSYGTGMTNEKLFF.

For this clone: Relative to the germline gene, one junction end is altered; a read error may explain this. The V gene is TRBV4-3, the J gene TRBJ1-2; tentatively, D is TRBD1 (5 bases). The germline gives CDR1 LGHNA, CDR2 YSLEER. The CDR3 is made up of 13 amino acids. CDR3 DNA: TGCGCCAGCAGGCGCTCAGGGAGGGATGGGTACACCTTC. It is translated as CASRRSGRDGYTF.

The chain carries TRBV5-1 and TRBJ2-5; 10 bases map to TRBD2. Germline trimming cut 0 bases from V and 2 bases from J; bases unmatched to any gene: 7. The CDR3 spans 17 residues. CDR1 and CDR2 (germline): SGHRS, YFSETQ. The CDR3 sequence: CASSLAPSGSPQETQYF. DNA of the CDR3: TGCGCCAGCAGCTTGGCCCCTAGCGGGAGCCCACAAGAGACCCAGTACTTC.